This is a list of T cell receptor beta chains from one sample in a study of T cells expressing NK-cell markers. No DNA is given; TCRdb re-called the 5' RACE reads and lists each CDR3 protein once. This sample contains about 380,000 distinct CDR3 sequences. Sequencing input: blood T cells: a sorted CD56 or NKG2C T cell subset, CD4+ or CD8+ T cells, or bulk PBMC T cells (not recorded which). The origin of the receptors is a man aged 18-69 years in good health. The CDR3 runs from the conserved cysteine through the conserved F or W.

>TRBV19|15|TRBJ1-2
CASSFLTEIVYGYTF
>TRBV6-1|14|TRBJ1-2
CASRKSNRPYGYTF
>TRBV6-6|12|TRBJ1-2
CATEGAGYGYTF
>TRBV7-6|18|TRBJ2-3
CASSLVSRSGGGTDTQYF
>TRBV3-1|14|TRBJ2-1
CASSPSEPYNEQFF
>TRBV20-1|13|TRBJ2-7
CSARDGFGYEQYF
>TRBV19|14|TRBJ2-2
CASRETGVTGELFF
>TRBV20-1|13|TRBJ2-7
CSAHGPSRNEQYF
>TRBV12-3/TRBV12-4|16|TRBJ1-5
CASSFGTGYSNQPQHF
>TRBV28|15|TRBJ1-6
CASSLSGVTNSPLHF
>TRBV18|12|TRBJ2-5
CASRTDQETQYF
>TRBV9|13|TRBJ2-1
CASSSPNGGKQFF
>TRBV18|14|TRBJ2-1
CASSPSDRTREQFF
>TRBV2|14|TRBJ2-7
CASSGSQGYYEQYF
>TRBV7-2|15|TRBJ2-4
CASSLYGPAKNIQYF
>TRBV10-3|13|TRBJ1-4
CAISGTDNEKLFF
>TRBV7-2|12|TRBJ1-2
CASSFRSYGYTF
>TRBV6-1|14|TRBJ1-3
CASTQGRTGNTIYF
>TRBV7-8|14|TRBJ2-5
CASSLRGIEETQYF
>TRBV5-6|15|TRBJ2-7
CASSRWTGAVLPGYF
>TRBV2|16|TRBJ2-2
CASSASGGLYTGELFF
>TRBV5-1|14|TRBJ1-5
CASSPTGQGPPQHF
>TRBV19|13|TRBJ2-7
CASKGQGGKKQYF
>TRBV5-5|14|TRBJ1-1
CASSPLDQVTEAFF
>TRBV20-1|17|TRBJ2-7
CSARALGLAGGRAEQYF
>TRBV18|13|TRBJ2-7
CASSGLSSYEQYF
>TRBV11-2|12|TRBJ2-5
CATEDHGVTQYF
>TRBV2|13|TRBJ1-5
CASMGQRHQPQHF
>TRBV6-2/TRBV6-3|12|TRBJ2-7
CASSYGVAEQYF
>TRBV4-2|18|TRBJ2-3
CASSRTGTSVTSTDTQYF